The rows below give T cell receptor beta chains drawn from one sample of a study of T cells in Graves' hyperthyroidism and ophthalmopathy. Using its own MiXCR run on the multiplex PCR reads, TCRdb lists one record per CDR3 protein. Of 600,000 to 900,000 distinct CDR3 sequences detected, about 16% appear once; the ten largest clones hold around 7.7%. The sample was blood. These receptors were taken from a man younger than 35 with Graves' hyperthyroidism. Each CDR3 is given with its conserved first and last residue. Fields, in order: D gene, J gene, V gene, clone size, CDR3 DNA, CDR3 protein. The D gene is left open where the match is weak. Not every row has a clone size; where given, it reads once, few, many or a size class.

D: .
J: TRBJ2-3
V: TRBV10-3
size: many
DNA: TGTGCCATCAACGATCAGAAGGGGACTAGCACAGATACGCAGTATTTT
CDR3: CAINDQKGTSTDTQYF

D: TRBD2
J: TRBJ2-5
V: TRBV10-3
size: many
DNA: TGTGCCATCGGACTAGCGGGAGAGACCCAGTACTTC
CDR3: CAIGLAGETQYF

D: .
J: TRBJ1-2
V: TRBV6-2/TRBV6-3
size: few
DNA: TGTGCCAGCAGTTCGACCTCCCAGGGTGACTATGGCTACACCTTC
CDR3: CASSSTSQGDYGYTF

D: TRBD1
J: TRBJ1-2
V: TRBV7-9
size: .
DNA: TGTGCCAGCAGCCCGACAGGGGCCCTTCGGGCCTATGGCTACACCTTC
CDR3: CASSPTGALRAYGYTF

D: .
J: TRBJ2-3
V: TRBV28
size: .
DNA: TGTGCCAGCAGTTTAACCGGGGGCCCTAGCACAGATACGCGGTATTTT
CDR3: CASSLTGGPSTDTRYF

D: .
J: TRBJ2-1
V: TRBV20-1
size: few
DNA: TGCAGTGCTATAAATATAGCGGCCCCCTTGTGGAATGAGCAGTTCTTC
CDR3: CSAINIAAPLWNEQFF

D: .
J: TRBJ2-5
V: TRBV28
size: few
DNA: TGTGCCAGCAGTGCAGCGACAGGCCAGGAGACCCAGTACTTC
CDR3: CASSAATGQETQYF

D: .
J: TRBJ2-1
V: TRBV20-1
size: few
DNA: TGCAGTGCTAGAGAGGGGTCTAACTCCTACAATGAGCAGTTCTTC
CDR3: CSAREGSNSYNEQFF

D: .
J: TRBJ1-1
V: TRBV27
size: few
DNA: TGTGCCAGCGCGCGAGGGGTCTTCCCAAGCGAGGTTTTCTTT
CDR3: CASARGVFPSEVFF

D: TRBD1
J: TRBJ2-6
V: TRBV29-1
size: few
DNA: TGCAGCGTTGAAGACTCCCTCCCAGGGGGCGCTGGGGCCAACGTCCTGACTTTC
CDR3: CSVEDSLPGGAGANVLTF

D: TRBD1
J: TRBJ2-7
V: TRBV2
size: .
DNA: TGTGCCAGCACCAGGACAGGGGTTTCGTACGAGCAGTACTTC
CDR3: CASTRTGVSYEQYF

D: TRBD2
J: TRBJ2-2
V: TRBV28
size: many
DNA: TGTGCCAGCAGTTTCGGTTCGGCGGGAGGCAGAACCGGGGAGCTGTTTTTT
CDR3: CASSFGSAGGRTGELFF

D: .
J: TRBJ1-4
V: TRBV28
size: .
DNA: TGTGCCAGCTACGCCCCGGGGGGTTCAGCTTTAGATGAAAAACTGTTTTTT
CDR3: CASYAPGGSALDEKLFF

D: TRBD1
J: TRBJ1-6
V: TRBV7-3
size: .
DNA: TGTGCCAGCAGCTTAACGACAGGGGGGGTTTCACCCCTCCACTTT
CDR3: CASSLTTGGVSPLHF

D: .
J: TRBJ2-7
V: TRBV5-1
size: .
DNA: TGCGCCAGCAGCTTCTTATGGCGGGACGAGCAGTACTTC
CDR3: CASSFLWRDEQYF

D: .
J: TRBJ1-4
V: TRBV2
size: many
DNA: TGTGCCACCAAAAAATCTAATGAAAAACTGTTTTTT
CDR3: CATKKSNEKLFF

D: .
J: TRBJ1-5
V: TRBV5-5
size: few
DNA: TGTGCCAGCAGCTTGAACGAGGCAGGGGTTAATCAGCCCCAGCATTTT
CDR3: CASSLNEAGVNQPQHF

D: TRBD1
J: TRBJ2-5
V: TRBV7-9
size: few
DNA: TGTGCCAGCAGCCCGGCGACAGGGGTGGAGACCCAGTACTTC
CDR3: CASSPATGVETQYF

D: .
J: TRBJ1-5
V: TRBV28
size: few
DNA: TGTACCAGCAGAAAGGGAGGTCTTAGCAATCAGCCCCAGCATTTT
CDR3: CTSRKGGLSNQPQHF

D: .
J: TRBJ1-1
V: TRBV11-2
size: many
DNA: TGTGCCAGCAGGAGTGAAGGGGCCACTGAAGCTTTCTTT
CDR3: CASRSEGATEAFF

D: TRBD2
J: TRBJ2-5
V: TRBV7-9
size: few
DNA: TGTGCCAGCAGCTCCCTCCGGGGGGGACTAGCGGGAGGAGAGACCCAGTACTTC
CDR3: CASSSLRGGLAGGETQYF